This TCR beta chain was identified in a study of T cell responses to AZD1222 COVID-19 vaccine. The wider study: Pooled in the analysis were second doses at about 4 or about 12 weeks. Overall study results and limits: Spike-specific TCR breadth rose after two AZD1222 doses, and depth rose as well. Females made up more of the donors, who were largely white British, and clonal diversity may have come out too low.

V lost 4 bases to trimming and J lost 4 bases, with 16 bases between them. CDR3 length: 14 residues. Germline V lookup: CDR1 SQVTM, CDR2 ANQGSEA. Produced via immunoSEQ multiplex PCR; TCRdb's table is partial and in-frame only. The sample has more than 85,000 clones, 82% seen once. A remark on this clone: The antigen is unknown.

This TCR was sampled from an adult in good health. The V gene is TRBV29-1, the J gene TRBJ1-1, with TRBD1 as a possible D gene (6 bases). Sequenced material: peripheral blood, taken on day 0 of AZD1222 vaccination. The CDR3 coding sequence is TGCAGCGTTGCTGGACAGAGACATGGCACTGAAGCTTTCTTT. Protein product: CSVAGQRHGTEAFF.